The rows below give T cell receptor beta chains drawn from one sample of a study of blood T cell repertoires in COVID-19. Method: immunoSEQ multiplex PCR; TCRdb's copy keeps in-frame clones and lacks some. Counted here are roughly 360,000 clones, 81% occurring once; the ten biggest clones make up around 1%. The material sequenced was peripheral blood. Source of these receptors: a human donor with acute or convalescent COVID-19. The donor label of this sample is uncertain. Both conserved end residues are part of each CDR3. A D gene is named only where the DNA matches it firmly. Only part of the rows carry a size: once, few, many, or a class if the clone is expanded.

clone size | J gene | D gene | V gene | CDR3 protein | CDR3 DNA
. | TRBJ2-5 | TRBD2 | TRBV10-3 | CAIREASGSSETQYF | TGTGCCATCAGGGAGGCTAGCGGGAGTTCGGAGACCCAGTACTTC
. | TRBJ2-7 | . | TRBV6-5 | CASSYSKAGTYEQYF | TGTGCCAGCAGTTACTCGAAGGCGGGGACCTACGAGCAGTACTTC
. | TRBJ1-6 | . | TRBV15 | CAASGANNSPLHF | TGTGCCGCCTCAGGGGCGAATAATTCACCCCTCCACTTT
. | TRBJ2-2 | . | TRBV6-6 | CASSYSGSSGELFF | TGTGCCAGCAGTTACTCGGGGAGTTCCGGGGAGCTGTTTTTT
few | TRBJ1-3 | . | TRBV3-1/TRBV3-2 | CASSQNPGRNTIYF | TGTGCCAGCAGCCAAAACCCAGGGAGGAACACCATATATTTT
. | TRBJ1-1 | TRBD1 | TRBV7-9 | CASSRITGTGNTEAFF | TGTGCCAGCAGCCGAATCACCGGGACAGGGAACACTGAAGCTTTCTTT
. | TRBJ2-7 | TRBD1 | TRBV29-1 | CSVSPGQGVYEQYF | TGCAGCGTATCTCCGGGACAGGGGGTGTACGAGCAGTACTTC
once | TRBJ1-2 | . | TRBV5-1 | CASSLERTALEGYTF | TGCGCCAGCAGCTTGGAGAGGACAGCGTTGGAGGGCTACACCTTC
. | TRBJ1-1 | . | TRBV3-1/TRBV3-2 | CASSQGRHGGAFF | TGTGCCAGCAGCCAAGGCCGCCACGGAGGAGCTTTCTTT
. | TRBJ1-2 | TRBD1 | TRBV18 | CASSQGALDYGYTF | TGTGCCAGCTCGCAGGGGGCGCTGGACTATGGCTACACCTTC
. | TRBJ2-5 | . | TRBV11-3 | CASSLHQAETQYF | TGTGCCAGCAGCTTACATCAAGCGGAGACCCAGTACTTC
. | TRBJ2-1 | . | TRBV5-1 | CASSWGEPYNEQFF | TGCGCCAGCAGCTGGGGGGAGCCCTACAATGAGCAGTTCTTC
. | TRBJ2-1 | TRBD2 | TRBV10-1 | CASSALAGGANEQFF | TGCGCCAGCAGTGCGCTAGCGGGGGGAGCCAATGAGCAGTTCTTC
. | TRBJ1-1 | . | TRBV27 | CASSPSPAVNTEAFF | TGTGCCAGCAGTCCCTCCCCGGCGGTGAACACTGAAGCTTTCTTT
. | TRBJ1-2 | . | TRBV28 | CASSSSPPPAREAGYTF | TGTGCCAGCAGTTCTAGTCCCCCCCCGGCCAGGGAGGCTGGCTACACCTTC
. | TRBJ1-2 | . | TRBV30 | CAWTRGRAGGYGYTF | TGTGCCTGGACCCGCGGGAGGGCTGGAGGTTATGGCTACACCTTC
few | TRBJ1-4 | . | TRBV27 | CASRRTDRATNEKLFF | TGTGCCAGCAGACGCACGGACAGAGCAACTAATGAAAAACTGTTTTTT
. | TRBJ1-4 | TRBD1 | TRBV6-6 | CASNYRGQATNEKLFF | TGTGCCAGCAACTACAGGGGACAAGCAACTAATGAAAAACTGTTTTTT
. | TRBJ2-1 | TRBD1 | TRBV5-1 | CASSEDRWHNEQFF | TGCGCCAGCAGCGAGGACAGGTGGCACAATGAGCAGTTCTTC
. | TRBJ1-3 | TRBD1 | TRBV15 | CATSRNRDRVRRNTIYF | TGTGCCACCAGCAGAAATCGGGACAGGGTTCGTCGAAACACCATATATTTT
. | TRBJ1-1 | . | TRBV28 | CASSLMPQGEAFF | TGTGCCAGCAGTTTAATGCCTCAGGGGGAAGCTTTCTTT
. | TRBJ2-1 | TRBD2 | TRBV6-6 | CASSTLAGGPYNEQFF | TGTGCCAGCAGTACCCTAGCGGGAGGCCCCTACAATGAGCAGTTCTTC
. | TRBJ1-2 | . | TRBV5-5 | CASSLRSLGGGNNYGYTF | TGTGCCAGCAGCTTGCGGTCCCTGGGGGGAGGGAACAACTATGGCTACACCTTC
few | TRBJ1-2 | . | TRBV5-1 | CASSLQGTGYTF | TGCGCCAGCAGCTTGCAGGGAACTGGCTACACCTTC